A selection of T cell receptor beta chains follows, all from one sample in a study of beta chain features in type 1 diabetes. This table comes from immunoSEQ multiplex PCR, and its TCRdb copy is limited to in-frame clones, with some not included. The sample includes under 550,000 clones, 11% of them seen just once. Sequencing input: naive CD4+ T cells from blood. These receptors were taken from a woman under 30 in good health. CDR3s include the opening cysteine and the closing phenylalanine or tryptophan. The order of the fields is D gene, J gene, V gene, clone size, CDR3 protein, CDR3 DNA. A D gene is named only where the DNA matches it firmly. Expanded clones get a size class; other rows say once, few or many, or leave the size out.

- TRBJ1-2 TRBV27 - CASSTWGLGYTF TGTGCCAGCAGTACCTGGGGTCTGGGCTACACCTTC
TRBD1 TRBJ1-4 TRBV7-2 few CASRLTGTFNEKLFF TGTGCCAGCAGGCTGACAGGGACCTTTAATGAAAAACTGTTTTTT
- TRBJ2-3 TRBV7-9 - CASSSRRTGTSTDTQYF TGTGCCAGCAGCTCCCGTAGAACAGGGACAAGCACAGATACGCAGTATTTT
- TRBJ1-2 TRBV30 - CAWSAQGFYGYTF TGTGCCTGGAGTGCACAGGGCTTCTATGGCTACACCTTC
- TRBJ1-2 TRBV7-9 few CASSVGFGGYTF TGTGCCAGCAGCGTAGGGTTCGGTGGCTACACCTTC
- TRBJ2-3 TRBV7-9 - CASSLAGLGTQYF TGTGCCAGCAGCTTAGCAGGACTCGGTACGCAGTATTTT
- TRBJ1-3 TRBV7-9 - CASSLMALGNTIYF TGTGCCAGCAGCTTAATGGCCCTTGGAAACACCATATATTTT
TRBD2 TRBJ2-7 TRBV30 few CAWSVGLAGGEQYF TGTGCCTGGAGTGTGGGACTAGCGGGAGGCGAGCAGTACTTC
TRBD1 TRBJ2-2 TRBV6-5 - CASSYSTGLNTGELFF TGTGCCAGCAGTTACTCGACAGGGTTGAACACCGGGGAGCTGTTTTTT
- TRBJ2-6 TRBV5-8 - CASRVGTRRKGANVLTF TGTGCCAGCAGAGTCGGGACAAGGCGTAAGGGGGCCAACGTCCTGACTTTC
TRBD2 TRBJ2-1 TRBV30 - CAWSVSWWEGPRSSYNEQFF TGTGCCTGGAGTGTATCTTGGTGGGAGGGCCCCAGGAGCTCCTACAATGAGCAGTTCTTC
TRBD2 TRBJ2-7 TRBV10-3 few CAISDAGVYEQYF TGTGCCATCAGTGATGCGGGGGTCTACGAGCAGTACTTC
TRBD1 TRBJ2-2 TRBV7-9 - CASSPGQYTGELFF TGTGCCAGCAGCCCGGGACAGTACACCGGGGAGCTGTTTTTT
- TRBJ1-1 TRBV7-2 once CASSLVRMGTEAFF TGTGCCAGCAGCTTAGTCCGGATGGGGACTGAAGCTTTCTTT
- TRBJ2-5 TRBV9 once CASSDRSQETQYF TGTGCCAGCAGCGACAGGTCCCAAGAGACCCAGTACTTC
- TRBJ2-1 TRBV7-9 - CASSLPVRDEQFF TGTGCCAGCAGCTTACCGGTCAGGGATGAGCAGTTCTTC
- TRBJ2-7 TRBV7-8 - CASSYWTGKAYEQYF TGTGCCAGCAGCTACTGGACGGGAAAGGCCTACGAGCAGTACTTC
- TRBJ2-3 TRBV7-9 - CASSSRASTDTQYF TGTGCCAGCAGCTCTAGGGCGAGCACAGATACGCAGTATTTT
- TRBJ2-7 TRBV9 - CASSLGSQPSSYEQYF TGTGCCAGCAGCCTTGGGTCGCAACCTAGCTCCTACGAGCAGTACTTC
- TRBJ2-3 TRBV6-6 - CASSYSMRDTQYF TGTGCCAGCAGTTACTCGATGCGGGATACGCAGTATTTT
- TRBJ1-2 TRBV9 - CASSVEGGRYGYTF TGTGCCAGCAGCGTAGAGGGAGGACGCTATGGCTACACCTTC
- TRBJ2-3 TRBV18 few CASSEGDTQYF TGTGCCAGCTCCGAAGGGGATACGCAGTATTTT
- TRBJ1-2 TRBV6-6 few CASSYPRGGGNYGYTF TGTGCCAGCAGTTACCCCCGCGGAGGGGGGAACTATGGCTACACCTTC
- TRBJ2-4 TRBV5-1 few CASSLEENIQYF TGCGCCAGCAGCTTGGAGGAAAACATTCAGTACTTC
- TRBJ1-2 TRBV14 few CASSQGRNSNYGYTF TGTGCCAGCAGCCAAGGAAGGAACAGTAACTATGGCTACACCTTC
TRBD1 TRBJ2-5 TRBV7-8 - CASSLARGKGAQETQYF TGTGCCAGCAGCTTAGCGCGTGGGAAGGGGGCCCAAGAGACCCAGTACTTC
TRBD1 TRBJ1-4 TRBV5-4 - CASSTPDRSNEKLFF TGTGCCAGCAGCACCCCGGACAGGAGTAATGAAAAACTGTTTTTT
- TRBJ2-6 TRBV18 - CASYYTGLSGANVLTF TGTGCCAGCTATTACACAGGGCTCTCTGGGGCCAACGTCCTGACTTTC
TRBD1 TRBJ1-2 TRBV5-1 - CASSRDREINGYTF TGCGCCAGCAGCCGGGACAGGGAAATTAATGGCTACACCTTC
- TRBJ2-5 TRBV4-1 few CASSQLVLETQYF TGCGCCAGCAGTCAGCTCGTGTTAGAGACCCAGTACTTC
TRBD1 TRBJ2-5 TRBV4-2 few CASSSRDRDRETQYF TGTGCCAGCAGCTCTAGGGACAGGGATCGTGAGACCCAGTACTTC
TRBD1 TRBJ2-5 TRBV28 - CASRQGGETQYF TGTGCCAGCAGACAGGGGGGAGAGACCCAGTACTTC
- TRBJ2-3 TRBV5-1 few CASSLGGVGTKRDTQYF TGCGCCAGCAGCTTGGGAGGGGTCGGCACAAAGAGAGATACGCAGTATTTT
- TRBJ2-1 TRBV4-3 few CASSQGGVMGNEQFF TGCGCCAGCAGCCAAGGGGGAGTGATGGGCAATGAGCAGTTCTTC
TRBD1 TRBJ1-2 TRBV7-2 - CASSQGQGYYGYTF TGTGCCAGCAGCCAGGGACAGGGATACTATGGCTACACCTTC
- TRBJ2-1 TRBV2 few CASSIYEQFF TGTGCCAGCAGTATTTATGAGCAGTTCTTC
- TRBJ2-1 TRBV9 - CASSVNSYNEQFF TGTGCCAGCAGCGTAAATTCTTACAATGAGCAGTTCTTC
TRBD1 TRBJ1-4 TRBV7-2 few CASSADRGNEKLFF TGTGCCAGCAGCGCCGACAGGGGGAATGAAAAACTGTTTTTT
- TRBJ2-5 TRBV7-6 few CASSLLSGTQYF TGTGCCAGCAGCCTCCTATCAGGGACCCAGTACTTC
- TRBJ2-1 TRBV2 many CASSPSSSYNEQFF TGTGCCAGCAGCCCATCGAGTTCCTACAATGAGCAGTTCTTC
TRBD2 TRBJ2-7 TRBV7-9 few CASSPSGNTVEQYF TGTGCCAGCAGCCCTAGCGGGAATACCGTCGAGCAGTACTTC
- TRBJ1-1 TRBV5-1 few CASSLDPNTEAFF TGCGCCAGCAGCCTAGACCCGAACACTGAAGCTTTCTTT
- TRBJ2-1 TRBV7-2 - CASSSRNGASSYNEQFF TGTGCCAGCAGCTCCCGGAACGGGGCTAGCTCCTACAATGAGCAGTTCTTC
- TRBJ2-5 TRBV6-5 - CASSYSPGMATQYF TGTGCCAGCAGTTACTCGCCAGGGATGGCGACCCAGTACTTC
TRBD1 TRBJ1-2 TRBV9 - CASSSRDRSLTYGYTF TGTGCCAGCAGCTCCCGGGACAGGAGCCTTACTTATGGCTACACCTTC
- TRBJ1-1 TRBV7-2 few CASSSSGKRQNTEAFF TGTGCCAGCAGCTCATCGGGAAAGAGGCAGAACACTGAAGCTTTCTTT
- TRBJ1-1 TRBV18 - CASSPSVNTEAFF TGTGCCAGCTCACCTTCGGTCAACACTGAAGCTTTCTTT
- TRBJ2-1 TRBV7-7 - CASSFLDDEQFF TGTGCTAGCAGCTTCCTAGACGATGAGCAGTTCTTC
- TRBJ1-2 TRBV18 - CASSPGSTANYGYTF TGTGCCAGCTCACCGGGAAGCACCGCTAACTATGGCTACACCTTC
- TRBJ1-2 TRBV7-9 - CASSLTGLNYGYTF TGTGCCAGCAGCTTAACAGGCCTTAACTATGGCTACACCTTC
TRBD1 TRBJ2-2 TRBV27 - CASSRDPGQGTGELFF TGTGCCAGCAGCCGCGACCCGGGACAGGGAACCGGGGAGCTGTTTTTT
- TRBJ2-3 TRBV9 - CASSVGSGGADTQYF TGTGCCAGCAGCGTAGGTAGTGGGGGAGCAGATACGCAGTATTTT
- TRBJ2-1 TRBV5-4 few CASSLGISYNEQFF TGTGCCAGCAGCTTAGGGATCTCCTACAATGAGCAGTTCTTC
- TRBJ2-7 TRBV5-1 - CASSWTPDSPIWEQYF TGCGCCAGCAGCTGGACCCCGGACAGTCCCATATGGGAGCAGTACTTC
TRBD2 TRBJ2-1 TRBV10-3 - CALLDSGNYNEQFF TGTGCCTTGCTTGATAGCGGGAACTACAATGAGCAGTTCTTC